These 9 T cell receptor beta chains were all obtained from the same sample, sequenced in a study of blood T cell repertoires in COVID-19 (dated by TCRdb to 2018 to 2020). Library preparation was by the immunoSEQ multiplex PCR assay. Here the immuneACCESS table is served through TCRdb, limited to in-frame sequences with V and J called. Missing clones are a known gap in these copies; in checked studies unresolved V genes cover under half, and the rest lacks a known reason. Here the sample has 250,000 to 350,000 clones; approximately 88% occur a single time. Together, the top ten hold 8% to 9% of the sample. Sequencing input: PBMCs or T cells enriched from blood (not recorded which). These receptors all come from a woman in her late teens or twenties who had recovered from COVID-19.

CDR3 residues: CASSLGTGHNYGYTF. CDR3 bases: TGTGCCAGCAGCTTGGGTACAGGCCATAACTATGGCTACACCTTC. The chain is built from TRBV7-9 and TRBJ1-2; the D gene is possibly TRBD1 (5 bases). The CDR3 runs to 15 residues. The V gene lost 3 bases and the J gene lost 1 base, with 12 bases spanning the gap. CDR1 and CDR2 from the germline V gene are SEHNR and FQNEAQ (reference sequence). Variable domain in full (rest from reference TRBV7-9 and TRBJ1-2): DTGVSQNPRHKITKRGQNVTFRCDPISEHNRLYWYRQTLGQGPEFLTYFQNEAQLEKSRLLSDRFSAERPKGSFSTLEIQRTEQGDSAMYLCASSLGTGHNYGYTFGSGTRLTVV.

For the CDR3, the DNA is TGTGCCAGCAGACAGGGTGGAGCGGGAGGGGGGGCCTACGAGCAGTACTTC. It specifies CASRQGGAGGGAYEQYF. The genes are TRBV28 and TRBJ2-7; TRBD2 aligns across 10 bases. V shed 6 bases and J 2 bases; nucleotides not matched to a gene: 13. Germline CDR1 reads MDHEN; CDR2 reads SYDVKM. This CDR3 spans 17 amino acids. The variable domain in full, with the rest retrieved from reference TRBV28 and TRBJ2-7, is DVKVTQSSRYLVKRTGEKVFLECVQDMDHENMFWYRQDPGLGLRLIYFSYDVKMKEKGDIPEGYSVSREKKERFSLILESASTNQTSMYLCASRQGGAGGGAYEQYFGPGTRLTVT.

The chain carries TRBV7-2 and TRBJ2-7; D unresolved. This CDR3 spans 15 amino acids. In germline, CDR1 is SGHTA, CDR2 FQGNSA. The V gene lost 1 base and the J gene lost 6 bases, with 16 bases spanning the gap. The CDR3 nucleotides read TGTGCCAGCAGCTTAGACGGCGGCTCCTCCCGCGAGCAGTACTTC. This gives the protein CASSLDGGSSREQYF.

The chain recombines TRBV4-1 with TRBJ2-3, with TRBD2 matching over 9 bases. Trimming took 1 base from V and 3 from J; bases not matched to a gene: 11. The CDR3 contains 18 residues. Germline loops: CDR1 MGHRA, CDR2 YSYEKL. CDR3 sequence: CASSQALAGSGGTDTQYF. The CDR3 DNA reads TGCGCCAGCAGCCAAGCGCTAGCGGGAAGCGGAGGTACAGATACGCAGTATTTT.

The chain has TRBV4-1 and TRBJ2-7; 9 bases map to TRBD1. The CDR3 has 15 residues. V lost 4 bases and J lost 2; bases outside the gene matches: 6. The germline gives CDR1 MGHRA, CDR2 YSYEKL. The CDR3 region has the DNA TGCGCCAGCAGCCGGACTGGGACAGGGACCTACGAGCAGTACTTC. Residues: CASSRTGTGTYEQYF.

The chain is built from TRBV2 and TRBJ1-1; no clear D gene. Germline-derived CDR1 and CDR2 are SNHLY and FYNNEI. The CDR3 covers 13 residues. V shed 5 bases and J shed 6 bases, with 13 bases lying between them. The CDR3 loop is CASSPVTVPEAFF. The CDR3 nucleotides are TGTGCCAGCAGTCCCGTCACGGTACCTGAAGCTTTCTTT. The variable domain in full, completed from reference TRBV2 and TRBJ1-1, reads EPEVTQTPSHQVTQMGQEVILRCVPISNHLYFYWYRQILGQKVEFLVSFYNNEISEKSEIFDDQFSVERPDGSNFTLKIRSTKLEDSAMYFCASSPVTVPEAFFGQGTRLTVV.

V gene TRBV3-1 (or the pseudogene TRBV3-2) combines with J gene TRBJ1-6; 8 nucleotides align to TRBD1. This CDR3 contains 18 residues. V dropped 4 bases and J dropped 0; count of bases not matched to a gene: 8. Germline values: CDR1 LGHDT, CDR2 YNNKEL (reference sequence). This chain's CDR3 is CASSRQGPHSSYNSPLHF. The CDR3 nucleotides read TGTGCCAGCAGCCGACAGGGGCCGCATTCCTCCTATAATTCACCCCTCCACTTT.

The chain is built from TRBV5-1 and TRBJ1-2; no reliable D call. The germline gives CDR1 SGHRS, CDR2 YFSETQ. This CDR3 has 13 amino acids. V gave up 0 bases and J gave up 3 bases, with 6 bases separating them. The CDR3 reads CASSLVADYGYTF. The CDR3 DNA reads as TGCGCCAGCAGCTTGGTGGCAGACTATGGCTACACCTTC.

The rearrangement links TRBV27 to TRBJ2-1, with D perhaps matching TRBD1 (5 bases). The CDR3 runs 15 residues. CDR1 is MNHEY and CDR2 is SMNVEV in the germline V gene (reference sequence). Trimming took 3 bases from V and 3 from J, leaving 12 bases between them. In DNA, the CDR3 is TGTGCCAGCAGTTTGGCGGACAACCACTACAATGAGCAGTTCTTC. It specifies CASSLADNHYNEQFF.